This TCR beta chain was captured by sequencing in a study of immune evolution from preneoplasia to lung adenocarcinoma. Produced via immunoSEQ multiplex PCR; TCRdb's table is partial and in-frame only. This sample has 9,500 to 15,000 clones, with under 90% found just once. The ends were cut back, 6 bases at V and 11 bases at J, with 22 bases in the middle. Per the germline V gene, CDR1 is SQVTM and CDR2 is ANQGSEA. The CDR3 extends over 13 amino acids. The origin of this receptor is a person between 50 and 70 years old with lung adenocarcinoma. Input material: FFPE tissue from an adenomatous hyperplasia lung lesion. Indicated subset: atypical adenomatous hyperplasia (AAH), lung preneoplasia. This chain joins TRBV29-1 and TRBJ1-1; D may be TRBD1 (5 bases). Written as DNA, the CDR3 is TGCAGCGTCAAGACAGATTTCAGAGAATCGGCTTTCTTT. Amino acid sequence: CSVKTDFRESAFF.